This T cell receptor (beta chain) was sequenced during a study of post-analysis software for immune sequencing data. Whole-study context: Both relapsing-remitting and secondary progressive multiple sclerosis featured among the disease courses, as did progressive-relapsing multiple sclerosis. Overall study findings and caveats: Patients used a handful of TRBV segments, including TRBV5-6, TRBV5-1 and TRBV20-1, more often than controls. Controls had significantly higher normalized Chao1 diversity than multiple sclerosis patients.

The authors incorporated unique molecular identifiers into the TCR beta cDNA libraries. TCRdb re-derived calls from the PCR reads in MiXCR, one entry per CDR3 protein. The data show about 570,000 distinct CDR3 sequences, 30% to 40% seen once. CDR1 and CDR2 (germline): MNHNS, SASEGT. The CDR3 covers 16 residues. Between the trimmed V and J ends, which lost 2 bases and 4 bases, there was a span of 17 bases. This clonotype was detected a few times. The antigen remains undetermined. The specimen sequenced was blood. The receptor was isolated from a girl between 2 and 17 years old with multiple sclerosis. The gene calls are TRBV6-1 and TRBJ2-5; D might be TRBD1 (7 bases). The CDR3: CASSEYGGGGGETQYF. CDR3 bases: TGTGCCAGCAGTGAATATGGCGGAGGGGGCGGAGAGACCCAGTACTTC.